These 27 T cell receptor beta chains share one sample of origin, sequenced in a study of CD8 T cells in ankylosing spondylitis. Study conclusions and caveats: Made up of under ten highly homologous variants, a TCR beta motif appeared characteristic of ankylosing spondylitis blood.

TCRdb reprocessed the 5' RACE reads via MiXCR and lists one record per CDR3 protein. The table has about 700,000 distinct CDR3 sequences, 15% to 20% seen once. Antigens for these TCRs are unknown. The sample consisted of blood, either unsorted or a sorted T cell fraction (not recorded which). These receptors all stem from a male donor with ankylosing spondylitis.

This clonotype has just a few counts. The V call is TRBV12-3 or TRBV12-4, the J call TRBJ2-1, with a tentative D call TRBD2 (5 bases). This CDR3 region has 15 residues. V was shortened by 6 bases and J by 0 bases, with 12 bases between the two germline ends. Written as DNA, the CDR3 is TGTGCCAGCAGCCCTCGGGGTACCTCCTACAATGAGCAGTTCTTC. It translates to CASSPRGTSYNEQFF.

This clonotype has more than one count but fewer than ten. The rearrangement joins TRBV6-1 to TRBJ2-6; 10 bases fit TRBD2. This CDR3 region has 16 residues. Germline loops: CDR1 MNHNS, CDR2 SASEGT. The V and J ends lost 8 bases and 2 bases, in that order; junction bases with no gene match: 6. In nucleotides, the CDR3 is TGTGCCAGCTCACTAGCGGGAACCGCTGGGGCCAACGTCCTGACTTTC. Residues: CASSLAGTAGANVLTF.

The chain carries TRBV7-6 and TRBJ2-3; 8 bases are shared with TRBD2. The length of the CDR3 is 15 residues. V lost 8 bases, J lost 1 base, and 8 bases stayed unmatched. Germline V gene data show CDR1 as SGHVS and CDR2 as FNYEAQ. CDR3 nucleotide sequence: TGTGCCAGCGGGACAAGCGGGGGAGGCACAGATACGCAGTATTTT. Its translation: CASGTSGGGTDTQYF.

This sequence joins TRBV30 and TRBJ1-6, with 9 positions matching TRBD1. J lost 8 bases, V lost 1 base, and 6 bases had no gene match. The CDR3 runs to 15 residues. CDR1 is GTSNPN and CDR2 is SVGIG in the germline V gene (reference sequence). The CDR3 spells CAWSGQGGIYSPLHF. For the CDR3, the DNA is TGTGCCTGGAGTGGACAGGGGGGGATCTATTCACCCCTCCACTTT.

The chain is built from TRBV12-3 or TRBV12-4 and TRBJ2-2; 9 bases map to TRBD2. J gave up 7 bases and V 6 bases, and 12 bases lay outside the gene matches. The CDR3 loop spans 16 amino acids. Here the CDR3 reads CASRHTRGGASGELFF. CDR3 in DNA: TGTGCCAGCAGGCACACCCGCGGGGGGGCTAGCGGGGAGCTGTTTTTT.

The V call is TRBV2, the J call TRBJ2-7, with TRBD2 matching 12 bases. With 10 bases clipped from V and 5 bases from J, the junction kept 9 bases outside the gene matches. Looked up from germline, CDR1 is SNHLY and CDR2 is FYNNEI. CDR3 length: 14 residues. The CDR3 reads CATTPTSGSNEQYF. CDR3 nucleotide sequence: TGTGCCACCACGCCGACTAGCGGGAGTAACGAGCAGTACTTC.

This sequence joins TRBV9 and TRBJ2-1; D is uncertain. This CDR3 is built from 15 residues. Trimming took 2 bases from V and 0 from J, leaving 9 bases between them. Per germline, CDR1 SGDLS and CDR2 YYNGEE. The CDR3 nucleotides are TGTGCCAGCAGCGTCGACGGAGTCTCCTACAATGAGCAGTTCTTC. Translation: CASSVDGVSYNEQFF.

This clonotype was recorded only once. J is TRBJ1-3 and V is TRBV7-9, with D unclear. CDR1 and CDR2 (germline): SEHNR, FQNEAQ (reference sequence). This CDR3 has 14 amino acids. The V end lost 5 bases, the J end lost 0 bases, and 8 bases lay between the germline ends. CDR3 sequence: CASSGAVSGNTIYF. In DNA, the CDR3 is TGTGCCAGCAGCGGAGCTGTCTCTGGAAACACCATATATTTT.

This clonotype was found once. The chain links TRBV7-9 to TRBJ2-1; 10 bases line up with TRBD2. Per the germline V gene, CDR1 is SEHNR and CDR2 is FQNEAQ (reference sequence). Germline trimming cut 3 bases from V and 7 bases from J; bases unmatched to any gene: 9. There are 16 residues in the CDR3. The CDR3 DNA follows: TGTGCCAGCAGCTTCCTCAGCGGGAGGGCCAGTAATGAGCAGTTCTTC. It specifies CASSFLSGRASNEQFF.

This clonotype has more than one count but fewer than ten. The junction and the germline gene differ at one end; a read error may be behind it. The chain employs TRBV5-1 and TRBJ1-3; unclear D gene. This CDR3 is built from 15 residues. Looked up from germline, CDR1 is SGHRS and CDR2 is YFSETQ. CDR3 nucleotides: TGCGCCAGCAGTTTGGATCTAGGGTCTGGAAACACCATATATTTT. It is translated as CASSLDLGSGNTIYF.

The table lists this clonotype with many counts. V usage is TRBV5-1 and J usage is TRBJ2-3; D possibly corresponds to TRBD2 (6 bases). The V and J ends lost 3 bases and 2 bases respectively, with 10 bases between them. CDR1 and CDR2 from the germline V gene are SGHRS and YFSETQ. The CDR3 contains 14 residues. CDR3 sequence (DNA): TGCGCCAGCAGCTCCGGCGGGGACACAGATACGCAGTATTTT. Translation gives CASSSGGDTDTQYF.

V is TRBV29-1 and J is TRBJ2-1; no definite D call. The CDR3 consists of 13 residues. Germline V gene sequence: CDR1 SQVTM, CDR2 ANQGSEA. Trimming removed 4 bases from V and 2 bases from J, with 9 bases in between. CDR3 residues: CSVVVPTYNEQFF. The CDR3 nucleotides are TGCAGCGTTGTCGTACCCACCTACAATGAGCAGTTCTTC.

This clonotype was found a few times. The chain combines TRBV12-3 or TRBV12-4 with TRBJ1-5; TRBD1 might be the D (5 bases). Trimming took 3 bases from V and 4 from J, leaving 13 bases between them. The CDR3 spans 15 residues. Written as DNA, the CDR3 is TGTGCCAGCAGTTTGACAGCCCTGGGGAATCAGCCCCAGCATTTT. It encodes CASSLTALGNQPQHF.

The rearrangement uses TRBV12-3 or TRBV12-4 and TRBJ1-1; D might be TRBD1 (6 bases). The CDR3 has 15 residues. V was pared by 8 bases and J by 3 bases, with 19 bases between. The CDR3: CASDGVRGGDTEAFF. In nucleotides, the CDR3 is TGTGCCAGCGATGGAGTCAGGGGTGGGGACACTGAAGCTTTCTTT.

This clonotype came up a few times. The chain has TRBV7-8 and TRBJ2-7; no firm D call. Trimming removed 4 bases from V and 6 bases from J, with 22 bases in between. This CDR3 is 16 amino acids long. Looked up from germline, CDR1 is SGHVS and CDR2 is FQNEAQ. The CDR3 nucleotides read TGTGCCAGCAGCTCCTTCGGTAGGGTACGGGCGTTCGAGCAGTACTTC. This encodes CASSSFGRVRAFEQYF.

The chain employs TRBV2 and TRBJ1-1, with TRBD1 as a possible D gene (6 bases). The CDR3 has 13 residues. The germline CDR1 and CDR2 sequences are SNHLY and FYNNEI. Between the trimmed V and J ends, which lost 7 bases and 4 bases, there was a span of 13 bases. The DNA of the CDR3 is TGTGCCAGCAACTTCAGGGGAGGCACTGAAGCTTTCTTT. Its translation is CASNFRGGTEAFF.

This clonotype has just one count. This CDR3 reads CSAHGGSSYEQYF. The CDR3 nucleotides read TGCAGCGCCCACGGGGGGAGCTCCTACGAGCAGTACTTC. The J gene is TRBJ2-7, the V gene TRBV29-1; 7 nucleotides align to TRBD2. The V gene's germline CDR1 is SQVTM and CDR2 ANQGSEA. The CDR3 length is 13 residues. The J segment lost 0 bases and the V segment lost 7 bases, leaving 6 bases of the junction unmatched.

The chain is built from TRBV12-3 or TRBV12-4 and TRBJ2-3; D not certain. V shed 5 bases and J shed 2 bases, with 8 bases lying between them. The CDR3 is 13 amino acids. CDR3 residues: CASSPLPTDTQYF. CDR3 bases: TGTGCCAGCAGTCCACTTCCCACAGATACGCAGTATTTT.

The CDR3 sequence: CASSPPLGGGSYEQYF. CDR3 bases: TGTGCCAGCAGCCCACCGTTAGGTGGGGGTTCCTACGAGCAGTACTTC. The chain is built from TRBV7-2 and TRBJ2-7, with D perhaps assigned TRBD1 or TRBD2 (5 bases each). The CDR3 sequence is 16 residues long. The V and J ends lost 5 bases and 1 base respectively, with 18 bases between them. Germline assignment: CDR1 SGHTA and CDR2 FQGNSA.

The table lists this clonotype with a count of one. It may be a read error: a sequence one base away is much more abundant. The chain joins TRBV12-3 or TRBV12-4 to TRBJ1-1, with D perhaps matching TRBD1 (5 bases). The V end was cut by 5 bases, the J end by 6 bases, with 16 bases between. The CDR3 is 14 residues long. The CDR3 protein is CASSPGPGTAEAFF. The CDR3 DNA reads TGTGCCAGCAGTCCAGGACCAGGGACCGCTGAAGCTTTCTTT.

This clonotype was seen many times. The rearrangement joins TRBV5-1 to TRBJ2-1; 10 bases align to TRBD2. CDR3 size: 15 residues. Germline lookup yields CDR1 SGHRS and CDR2 YFSETQ. The junction had 6 bases not matched to a gene; V was cut back by 0 bases and J by 9 bases. DNA for the CDR3: TGCGCCAGCAGCTTGGGTGGGACTAGCGACCCTGAGCAGTTCTTC. It yields the protein CASSLGGTSDPEQFF.

J is TRBJ2-1 and V is TRBV20-1, with D uncertain. Trimming took 3 bases from V and 6 from J, leaving 6 bases between them. CDR1 and CDR2 (germline): DFQATT, SNEGSKA (reference sequence). CDR3 length: 11 residues. The CDR3 loop is CSASTANEQFF. The CDR3 nucleotides read TGCAGTGCTAGTACAGCCAATGAGCAGTTCTTC.

The chain combines TRBV6-2 or TRBV6-3 with TRBJ2-1, with D hard to call. From germline, CDR1 is MNHEY and CDR2 SVGEGT. V lost 2 bases and J lost 2, with 4 bases in between. The CDR3 is 13 residues long. CDR3: CASSYGAYNEQFF. The CDR3 DNA reads as TGTGCCAGCAGTTACGGTGCCTACAATGAGCAGTTCTTC.

The rearrangement links TRBV12-3 or TRBV12-4 to TRBJ2-5; no clear D gene. Deletions cut 1 base from V and 5 bases from J, with 8 bases between. This CDR3 has 13 residues. In DNA form, the CDR3 reads TGTGCCAGCAGTTTAGGGGTTTGGGAGACCCAGTACTTC. Amino acids: CASSLGVWETQYF.

This clonotype was counted between two and nine times. This rearrangement joins TRBV5-1 to TRBJ2-7; 10 bases map to TRBD2. Trimming cost V 4 bases and J 3 bases; bases outside gene matches: 4. The CDR3 contains 14 residues. From germline, CDR1 is SGHRS and CDR2 YFSETQ. The CDR3 is CASSRRTSGYEQYF. DNA for the CDR3: TGCGCCAGCAGCCGACGGACTAGCGGCTACGAGCAGTACTTC.

This clonotype was seen more than once but under ten times. The chain uses TRBV6-4 and TRBJ2-2, with a possible D match to TRBD1 (5 bases). Trimming stripped 0 bases from V and 0 bases from J, with 5 bases between. Germline CDR1 MRHNA, CDR2 SNTAGT. The CDR3 consists of 15 residues. The CDR3 DNA sequence: TGTGCCAGCAGTGACTCGGACACGAACACCGGGGAGCTGTTTTTT. It encodes CASSDSDTNTGELFF.

The gene calls are TRBV7-6 and TRBJ2-5, with TRBD2 identical over 7 bases. The CDR3 contains 14 residues. Germline loops: CDR1 SGHVS, CDR2 FNYEAQ. V shed 5 bases, J shed 3 bases, and the junction held 6 bases outside the gene matches. CDR3 amino acids: CASSRGSGKETQYF. The CDR3 DNA is TGTGCCAGCAGCCGAGGGAGCGGGAAAGAGACCCAGTACTTC.